The clone carrying this T cell receptor (beta chain) appeared a few times. Its specificity is unknown. The sample originates from a study of T cell repertoires in cytomegalovirus infection. Study details: Signatures in public TCR beta sequences pointed to both CMV infection and matching HLA type.

TCRdb reanalysed the reads using MiXCR and keeps one entry per CDR3 protein. The top ten clones hold 11% to 15% of a sample with approximately 990,000 distinct CDR3 sequences, less than 35% of them seen once. Whole-study findings and limits: The ex vivo response was dominated by HLA-C-restricted CMV-specific TCR beta clonotypes.

The length of the CDR3 is 15 residues. The ends lost 5 bases at V and 7 bases at J; junction bases unmatched: 10. The V gene's germline CDR1 is SEHNR and CDR2 FQNEAQ (reference sequence). This TCR was sampled from a human donor in good health (CMV status not recorded). Some clones in this sample may be carry-over from other donors' samples. This chain joins TRBV7-9 and TRBJ2-2, with 7 nucleotides matching TRBD2. The sequencing used cultured CD8+ T cells from PBMCs, collected from culture after CMV antigen stimulation. In nucleotides, the CDR3 is TGTGCCAGCAGCGTCCCTAGAGCGGGGCACGGGGAGCTGTTTTTT. It is translated as CASSVPRAGHGELFF.